Presented here are 32 T cell receptor beta chains from one specimen sequenced in a study of patients and donors after allogeneic stem cell transplantation. Each CDR3 protein gets one entry after TCRdb re-called the RT-PCR reads with MiXCR. This sample has tens of thousands of distinct CDR3 sequences, with more than 35% found just once. Specimen: blood, either unsorted or a sorted T cell fraction (not recorded which). The source of these receptors is a human donor who was either an allogeneic HSCT recipient or a stem cell or donor lymphocyte infusion donor (not recorded which). It is not recorded whose cells these are; they may come from a transplant donor.

V and J are TRBV4-2 and TRBJ2-5; 8 nucleotides line up with TRBD2. V was pared by 1 base and J by 5 bases, with 15 bases of the junction left unmatched. CDR1 is LGHNA, CDR2 YNFKEQ, per germline. This CDR3 has 18 residues. CDR3 sequence (DNA): TGTGCCAGCAGCCAAGTGGTTCTCCGGGAGGGCCGTTTCGAGACCCAGTACTTC. This sequence encodes CASSQVVLREGRFETQYF.

V gene TRBV3-1 combines with J gene TRBJ1-1, with D hard to call. The CDR3 covers 13 residues. Germline V CDR1 and CDR2: LGHDT, YNNKEL (reference sequence). The V end was cut by 4 bases, the J end by 3 bases, with 9 bases between. The CDR3 sequence is CASSLQADTEAFF. The CDR3 nucleotides read TGTGCCAGCAGCCTGCAGGCGGACACTGAAGCTTTCTTT.

The chain joins TRBV4-2 to TRBJ1-1; no clear D gene. CDR3 length equals 15 residues. V lost 0 bases and J 5 bases, leaving 13 bases between the germline ends. CDR1 is LGHNA and CDR2 is YNFKEQ in the germline V gene. The CDR3 is CASSQDRGRETEAFF. The CDR3 DNA is TGTGCCAGCAGCCAAGATCGGGGAAGAGAGACTGAAGCTTTCTTT.

This sequence joins TRBV19 and TRBJ2-5; TRBD1 might be the D (6 bases). This CDR3 has 13 amino acids. Trimming pared 9 bases from V and 1 base from J, leaving 12 bases between. Per germline, CDR1 LNHDA and CDR2 SQIVND (reference sequence). The DNA for the CDR3 is TGTGCCAGCGCACAGGGTCTCCAAGAGACCCAGTACTTC. Translating gives CASAQGLQETQYF. The whole variable domain, remainder taken from reference TRBV19 and TRBJ2-5, is DGGITQSPKYLFRKEGQNVTLSCEQNLNHDAMYWYRQDPGQGLRLIYYSQIVNDFQKGDIAEGYSVSREKKESFPLTVTSAQKNPTAFYLCASAQGLQETQYFGPGTRLLVL.

The CDR3, as DNA: TGTGCCAGCAGCTTGGCCGGGTGTACAAACGGGGGTTCACCCCTCCACTTT. Encoded protein: CASSLAGCTNGGSPLHF. This rearrangement joins TRBV5-5 to TRBJ1-6; a weak D match, TRBD1 (5 bases). The ends were cut back, 0 bases at V and 9 bases at J, with 19 bases in the middle. CDR3 length: 17 residues. CDR1 is SGHKS and CDR2 is YYEKEE in the germline V gene (reference sequence).

CDR3 sequence: CASSRSTESGYTF. The DNA for the CDR3 is TGTGCCAGCAGTCGATCGACAGAAAGTGGCTACACCTTC. The rearrangement joins TRBV6-2 or TRBV6-3 to TRBJ1-2; D is perhaps TRBD1 (5 bases). Germline values: CDR1 MNHEY, CDR2 SVGEGT. The CDR3 has 13 amino acids. V gave up 5 bases and J gave up 7 bases, with 14 bases separating them.

The chain links TRBV7-9 to TRBJ2-2, with a weak D call TRBD1 (5 bases). The V gene's germline CDR1 is SEHNR and CDR2 FQNEAQ (reference sequence). The CDR3 has 13 amino acids. The ends were cut back, 3 bases at V and 6 bases at J, with 8 bases in the middle. CDR3 nucleotide sequence: TGTGCCAGCAGCTTTGTAGGGGCCGGGGAGCTGTTTTTT. Its translation: CASSFVGAGELFF.

This chain connects TRBV3-1 to TRBJ2-7, with 10 bases identical to TRBD2. Germline V gives CDR1 LGHDT, CDR2 YNNKEL (reference sequence). This CDR3 has 16 amino acids. V was pared by 1 base and J by 1 base, with 4 bases of the junction left unmatched. The CDR3 DNA sequence: TGTGCCAGCAGCCAAGTACTAGCGGGACGGTCCTACGAGCAGTACTTC. Amino acid sequence: CASSQVLAGRSYEQYF.

J is TRBJ2-2 and V is TRBV24-1; D ambiguous. The CDR3 covers 15 residues. The germline V gene encodes CDR1 KGHDR and CDR2 SFDVKD. The V end was cut by 4 bases, the J end by 2 bases, with 10 bases between. In DNA form, the CDR3 reads TGTGCCACCAGTGAAACCAGACCCAACACCGGGGAGCTGTTTTTT. The encoded protein is CATSETRPNTGELFF.

This chain links TRBV12-3 or TRBV12-4 with TRBJ1-1; D not resolved. V lost 3 bases and J 1 base, leaving 3 bases between the germline ends. This CDR3 is 12 amino acids long. The CDR3 loop reads CASSFRNTEAFF. The CDR3 DNA follows: TGTGCCAGCAGTTTTCGGAACACTGAAGCTTTCTTT.

V and J are TRBV5-1 and TRBJ2-1; tentatively, D is TRBD2 (6 bases). This CDR3 contains 17 residues. Trimming took off 4 bases at V and 2 bases at J, with 19 bases between the two ends. Germline lookup yields CDR1 SGHRS and CDR2 YFSETQ. CDR3 region: CASSPRWVLATYNEQFF. The CDR3 DNA reads TGCGCCAGCAGCCCTCGGTGGGTACTAGCCACCTACAATGAGCAGTTCTTC.

The chain joins TRBV7-9 to TRBJ2-7; 7 bases agree with TRBD2. V lost 3 bases, J lost 2 bases, and 4 bases stayed unmatched. CDR3 length equals 14 residues. Looked up from germline, CDR1 is SEHNR and CDR2 is FQNEAQ (reference sequence). The CDR3: CASSFLAGPYEQYF. The CDR3 DNA follows: TGTGCCAGCAGCTTCTTAGCGGGTCCCTACGAGCAGTACTTC.

As concerns this clonotype: A read error may account for a junction end that differs from germline. This rearrangement joins TRBV20-1 to TRBJ1-2; D remains ambiguous. The CDR3 has 10 amino acids. Germline V CDR1 and CDR2: DFQATT, SNEGSKA (reference sequence). CDR3 bases: TGCAGTGCTAGTACTAATGGGTACACCTTC. Protein sequence: CSASTNGYTF.

The chain couples TRBV20-1 to TRBJ1-6, with D possibly matching TRBD1 (5 bases). The CDR3 is 15 residues long. With 2 bases removed from V and 8 bases from J, the gap between germline ends came to 16 bases. The germline CDR1 and CDR2 sequences are DFQATT and SNEGSKA (reference sequence). CDR3 nucleotides: TGCAGTGCTAGACCCGCCCTGGGAGGGGATTCACCCCTCCACTTT. Its protein is CSARPALGGDSPLHF.

This clonotype was observed a few times. The V gene is TRBV7-2, the J gene TRBJ1-1; D gene uncertain. CDR3 size: 15 residues. V was pared by 6 bases and J by 0 bases, with 14 bases between. CDR1 is SGHTA and CDR2 is FQGNSA in the germline V gene. CDR3 in DNA: TGTGCCAGCAGACTCCTGGCTACGATGAACACTGAAGCTTTCTTT. Its protein product is CASRLLATMNTEAFF.

CDR3 sequence reads: CASGGQPQHF. The CDR3 DNA sequence: TGTGCCAGCGGAGGACAGCCCCAGCATTTT. The genes are TRBV2 and TRBJ1-5, with D unclear. From germline, CDR1 is SNHLY and CDR2 FYNNEI. The V gene lost 8 bases and the J gene lost 7 bases, with 6 bases spanning the gap. This CDR3 has 10 residues.

This clonotype was seen a few times. This sequence joins TRBV6-2 or TRBV6-3 and TRBJ1-1, with 9 bases that match TRBD1. This CDR3 contains 17 residues. The germline V gene encodes CDR1 MNHEY and CDR2 SVGEGT. V lost 6 bases to trimming and J lost 5 bases; unmatched junction nucleotides: 16. CDR3 DNA: TGTGCCAGCAGATATACCATGGACAGGGGAGGGAGAACTGAAGCTTTCTTT. Its translation is CASRYTMDRGGRTEAFF.

This rearrangement joins TRBV14 to TRBJ2-2; 10 nucleotides match TRBD1. J was trimmed by 5 bases and V by 4 bases; bases with no gene match: 7. The germline CDR1 and CDR2 sequences are SGHDN and FVKESK. This CDR3 region has 16 residues. The CDR3 region has the DNA TGTGCCAGCAGCCGCCTGACAGGGGGCCGGACCGGGGAGCTGTTTTTT. Its protein is CASSRLTGGRTGELFF.

The CDR3 protein is CASSQDLKGLSLYGYTF. DNA of the CDR3: TGCGCCAGCAGCCAAGACCTAAAGGGACTCTCTCTATATGGCTACACCTTC. The chain links TRBV4-3 to TRBJ1-2; a possible D gene is TRBD1 (5 bases). Germline lookup yields CDR1 LGHNA and CDR2 YSLEER. The V end lost 0 bases, the J end lost 5 bases, and 19 bases lay between the germline ends. The CDR3 runs to 17 residues.

J is TRBJ1-3 and V is TRBV7-8; 8 positions agree with TRBD1. From germline, CDR1 is SGHVS and CDR2 FQNEAQ. V gave up 6 bases and J gave up 2 bases; unmatched junction bases: 9. The CDR3 spans 16 residues. Written as DNA, the CDR3 is TGTGCCAGCAGTCCAACAGGGGGAGGTCCTGGAAACACCATATATTTT. Translation gives CASSPTGGGPGNTIYF.

The gene calls are TRBV29-1 and TRBJ2-1; no reliable D call. The CDR3 runs 15 residues. Trimming removed 3 bases at V and 5 bases at J, with 17 bases between. Germline values: CDR1 SQVTM, CDR2 ANQGSEA. The CDR3 DNA sequence: TGCAGCGTTGATCCGGACGGGTGGTTTGACAATGAGCAGTTCTTC. The encoded protein is CSVDPDGWFDNEQFF.

This clonotype was recorded a few times. The rearrangement joins TRBV4-3 to TRBJ1-6; weak D call: TRBD1 (5 bases). The CDR3 length is 17 residues. V was shortened by 3 bases and J by 7 bases, with 19 bases between the two germline ends. Germline CDR1 and CDR2: LGHNA and YSLEER. In nucleotides, the CDR3 is TGCGCCAGCAGCCAGGCAATGACAGTAGATATCAATTCACCCCTCCACTTT. Its protein product is CASSQAMTVDINSPLHF.

This clonotype was counted ten times or more. The chain uses TRBV5-8 and TRBJ2-3; the match to TRBD2 covers 8 bases. V trimming: 3 bases; J trimming: 2 bases; junction bases outside the gene matches: 14. The CDR3 length is 18 residues. From germline, CDR1 is SGHTS and CDR2 YDEGEE. The CDR3 nucleotides read TGTGCCAGCAGCTCCTCCGGAACTAGCGGTCTTTTCACAGATACGCAGTATTTT. It translates to CASSSSGTSGLFTDTQYF.

The chain links TRBV29-1 to TRBJ1-5, with D perhaps matching TRBD1 (5 bases). V lost 4 bases and J 0 bases, leaving 16 bases between the germline ends. This CDR3 comprises 16 residues. The V gene's germline CDR1 is SQVTM and CDR2 ANQGSEA. This CDR3 is CSVGPWGGYSNQPQHF. The CDR3, as DNA: TGCAGCGTTGGCCCTTGGGGGGGTTATAGCAATCAGCCCCAGCATTTT.

This sequence joins TRBV12-3 or TRBV12-4 and TRBJ2-5; D is possibly TRBD2 (7 bases). This CDR3 has 14 residues. V was shortened by 3 bases and J by 5 bases, with 13 bases between the two germline ends. The CDR3 reads CASSFRGGEETQYF. The CDR3 DNA sequence: TGTGCCAGCAGTTTTAGGGGGGGCGAGGAGACCCAGTACTTC.

This clonotype was recorded many times. The chain employs TRBV11-2 and TRBJ2-3; a possible D gene is TRBD1 (5 bases). The CDR3 has 13 residues. V gave up 1 base and J gave up 5 bases, with 7 bases separating them. Germline values: CDR1 SGHAT, CDR2 FQNNGV. CDR3 DNA sequence: TGTGCCAGCAGCTTAGCCGACAGAGATACGCAGTATTTT. Its translation is CASSLADRDTQYF.

The V call is TRBV7-2, the J call TRBJ1-1; D remains ambiguous. V lost 4 bases and J 0 bases, leaving 15 bases between the germline ends. Germline lookup yields CDR1 SGHTA and CDR2 FQGNSA. The CDR3 runs to 16 residues. The CDR3 loop is CASSWRRTAMNTEAFF. For the CDR3, the DNA is TGTGCCAGCAGCTGGAGAAGGACGGCCATGAACACTGAAGCTTTCTTT. The variable domain in full, completed from reference TRBV7-2 and TRBJ1-1, reads GAGVSQSPSNKVTEKGKDVELRCDPISGHTALYWYRQSLGQGLEFLIYFQGNSAPDKSGLPSDRFSAERTGGSVSTLTIQRTQQEDSAVYLCASSWRRTAMNTEAFFGQGTRLTVV.

This clonotype was observed a handful of times. V and J are TRBV7-6 and TRBJ1-3; unclear D gene. Per the germline V gene, CDR1 is SGHVS and CDR2 is FNYEAQ. CDR3 length equals 15 residues. Trimming took 2 bases from V and 4 from J, leaving 12 bases between them. In DNA form, the CDR3 reads TGTGCCAGCAGCTTAAGCGGGTTGGAGGGAAACACCATATATTTT. It is translated as CASSLSGLEGNTIYF.

The chain has TRBV11-3 and TRBJ2-5; 7 nucleotides line up with TRBD2. CDR1 is SGHNT and CDR2 is YENEEA in the germline V gene. This CDR3 has 16 residues. After removal of 1 base from V and 2 bases from J, the junction contained 7 bases not matched to a gene. CDR3 DNA: TGTGCCAGCAGCTTAGGGCTAGCGGAGAAACAAGAGACCCAGTACTTC. It translates to CASSLGLAEKQETQYF.

This clonotype came up once. The rearrangement links TRBV7-2 to TRBJ2-5, with D maybe TRBD2 (6 bases). Germline assignment: CDR1 SGHTA and CDR2 FQGNSA. The CDR3 length is 15 residues. V was shortened by 1 base and J by 5 bases, with 14 bases between the two germline ends. The CDR3 protein is CASSLDSGEAETQYF. CDR3 nucleotides: TGTGCCAGCAGCTTAGATTCGGGGGAGGCGGAGACCCAGTACTTC. Full variable domain (remainder filled in from reference TRBV7-2 and TRBJ2-5): GAGVSQSPSNKVTEKGKDVELRCDPISGHTALYWYRQSLGQGLEFLIYFQGNSAPDKSGLPSDRFSAERTGGSVSTLTIQRTQQEDSAVYLCASSLDSGEAETQYFGPGTRLLVL.

This clonotype was seen only once. The V and J genes are TRBV10-2 and TRBJ2-3, with 12 positions matching TRBD2. The V gene's germline CDR1 is WSHSY and CDR2 SAAADI. The CDR3 totals 16 residues. After removal of 3 bases from V and 6 bases from J, the junction contained 7 bases not matched to a gene. DNA of the CDR3: TGCGCCAGCAGTGACGGGGCTAGCGGGGGGGCGGATACGCAGTATTTT. This encodes CASSDGASGGADTQYF.

The rearrangement uses TRBV11-3 and TRBJ2-1; perhaps TRBD2 as D (6 bases). V was clipped by 0 bases and J by 9 bases, with 9 bases between them. This CDR3 is 13 amino acids long. Germline assignment: CDR1 SGHNT and CDR2 YENEEA. CDR3 protein: CASSLEAGGEQFF. The DNA for the CDR3 is TGTGCCAGCAGCTTAGAGGCCGGGGGTGAGCAGTTCTTC.